These T cell receptor beta chains were read from a single sample in a study of T cell repertoires in cytomegalovirus infection. TCRdb fed the reads into MiXCR, producing one record per CDR3 protein. There are fewer than 250,000 distinct CDR3 sequences in the sample; 22% occur only once, and 15% to 20% lies in the top ten. The sample comprised CD8+ T cells from PBMCs. These receptors were collected from a human donor in good health (CMV status not recorded). Some clones in this sample may be carry-over from other donors' samples. Both conserved end residues are part of each CDR3. Each record gives: D gene, V gene, J gene, clone size, CDR3 protein, CDR3 DNA. D genes are given only for firm matches. Rows give clone size only sometimes, using once, few, many, or a class for an expanded clone.

d_call: TRBD1; v_call: TRBV27; j_call: TRBJ2-3; clone_size: few; cdr3_aa: CASSWTGETDTQYF; cdr3_nt: TGTGCCAGCAGTTGGACAGGGGAGACAGATACGCAGTATTTT
d_call: TRBD2; v_call: TRBV20-1; j_call: TRBJ2-4; clone_size: few; cdr3_aa: CSARAGTSGRSAIQYF; cdr3_nt: TGCAGTGCTAGAGCCGGGACTAGCGGGAGGTCGGCCATTCAGTACTTC
d_call: .; v_call: TRBV7-9; j_call: TRBJ2-1; clone_size: many; cdr3_aa: CASSLAKPGARAEQFF; cdr3_nt: TGTGCCAGCAGCTTAGCGAAACCGGGGGCGCGAGCTGAGCAGTTCTTC
d_call: .; v_call: TRBV12-3/TRBV12-4; j_call: TRBJ2-3; clone_size: many; cdr3_aa: CASSFGAMGTDTQYF; cdr3_nt: TGTGCCAGCAGTTTCGGGGCCATGGGCACAGATACGCAGTATTTT
d_call: .; v_call: TRBV2; j_call: TRBJ2-7; clone_size: many; cdr3_aa: CASSGGGSYEQYF; cdr3_nt: TGTGCCAGCAGTGGTGGAGGATCCTACGAGCAGTACTTC
d_call: .; v_call: TRBV20-1; j_call: TRBJ1-5; clone_size: .; cdr3_aa: CSARGGVTNQPQHF; cdr3_nt: TGCAGTGCTAGAGGAGGGGTAACCAATCAGCCCCAGCATTTT
d_call: TRBD2; v_call: TRBV7-6; j_call: TRBJ2-7; clone_size: many; cdr3_aa: CASTRGGAYEQYF; cdr3_nt: TGTGCCAGCACCCGCGGGGGTGCCTACGAGCAGTACTTC
d_call: .; v_call: TRBV6-1; j_call: TRBJ2-6; clone_size: .; cdr3_aa: CASSLQGRHESGANVLTF; cdr3_nt: TGTGCCAGCAGCCTTCAAGGCAGGCATGAATCTGGGGCCAACGTCCTGACTTTC
d_call: .; v_call: TRBV5-5; j_call: TRBJ2-7; clone_size: .; cdr3_aa: CASSLVLTYEQYF; cdr3_nt: TGTGCCAGCAGCTTAGTTCTTACCTACGAGCAGTACTTC
d_call: TRBD1; v_call: TRBV20-1; j_call: TRBJ2-3; clone_size: few; cdr3_aa: CSASTGGFTDTQYF; cdr3_nt: TGCAGTGCTAGCACAGGGGGATTCACAGATACGCAGTATTTT
d_call: .; v_call: TRBV7-9; j_call: TRBJ2-1; clone_size: .; cdr3_aa: CASSLVGGPYNEQFF; cdr3_nt: TGTGCCAGCAGCTTAGTGGGGGGACCCTACAATGAGCAGTTCTTC
d_call: TRBD1; v_call: TRBV24-1; j_call: TRBJ2-2; clone_size: .; cdr3_aa: CATSDPRTGHTGELFF; cdr3_nt: TGTGCCACCAGTGATCCCCGGACAGGGCACACCGGGGAGCTGTTTTTT
d_call: .; v_call: TRBV28; j_call: TRBJ1-1; clone_size: .; cdr3_aa: CASSSPGTAHNTEAFF; cdr3_nt: TGTGCCAGCAGTTCCCCAGGGACGGCACATAACACTGAAGCTTTCTTT
d_call: .; v_call: TRBV7-9; j_call: TRBJ2-7; clone_size: .; cdr3_aa: CASSPQGPYEQYF; cdr3_nt: TGTGCCAGCAGCCCACAGGGACCCTACGAGCAGTACTTC
d_call: TRBD2; v_call: TRBV11-2; j_call: TRBJ2-3; clone_size: few; cdr3_aa: CASCSTSGGTDTQYF; cdr3_nt: TGTGCCAGCTGCTCAACTAGCGGGGGAACAGATACGCAGTATTTT
d_call: .; v_call: TRBV5-1; j_call: TRBJ2-3; clone_size: few; cdr3_aa: CASSLGAGDTQYF; cdr3_nt: TGCGCCAGCAGCTTGGGAGCCGGAGATACGCAGTATTTT
d_call: TRBD1; v_call: TRBV7-9; j_call: TRBJ1-2; clone_size: .; cdr3_aa: CASSLGTGEDGYTF; cdr3_nt: TGTGCCAGCAGCTTGGGGACAGGGGAGGATGGCTACACCTTC
d_call: .; v_call: TRBV29-1; j_call: TRBJ2-1; clone_size: few; cdr3_aa: CSVVDGGEQFF; cdr3_nt: TGCAGCGTGGTAGATGGTGGGGAGCAGTTCTTC
d_call: .; v_call: TRBV7-3; j_call: TRBJ1-6; clone_size: .; cdr3_aa: CASSLLEAWNSPLHF; cdr3_nt: TGTGCCAGCAGCTTATTGGAGGCTTGGAATTCACCCCTCCACTTT
d_call: TRBD1; v_call: TRBV9; j_call: TRBJ2-7; clone_size: .; cdr3_aa: CASSLTGQGYEQYF; cdr3_nt: TGTGCCAGCAGCTTGACGGGACAGGGTTACGAGCAGTACTTC
d_call: .; v_call: TRBV5-8; j_call: TRBJ1-2; clone_size: many; cdr3_aa: CASSSPAYGYTF; cdr3_nt: TGTGCCAGCAGCTCACCAGCCTATGGCTACACCTTC
d_call: .; v_call: TRBV6-5; j_call: TRBJ2-2; clone_size: .; cdr3_aa: CASSQGGNTGELFF; cdr3_nt: TGTGCCAGCAGTCAGGGGGGTAACACCGGGGAGCTGTTTTTT
d_call: TRBD2; v_call: TRBV5-4; j_call: TRBJ2-1; clone_size: .; cdr3_aa: CASKWGPGGSFNEQFF; cdr3_nt: TGTGCCAGCAAGTGGGGTCCGGGGGGGAGTTTTAATGAGCAGTTCTTC
d_call: .; v_call: TRBV12-3/TRBV12-4; j_call: TRBJ1-6; clone_size: few; cdr3_aa: CASSLGGPPGNSPLHF; cdr3_nt: TGTGCCAGCAGTCTGGGGGGTCCTCCAGGGAATTCACCCCTCCACTTT
d_call: .; v_call: TRBV20-1; j_call: TRBJ2-7; clone_size: many; cdr3_aa: CSATHAHKGGFYEQYF; cdr3_nt: TGCAGTGCTACTCACGCCCACAAGGGGGGATTCTACGAGCAGTACTTC
d_call: TRBD1; v_call: TRBV9; j_call: TRBJ1-3; clone_size: .; cdr3_aa: CASASGQLSSGNTIYF; cdr3_nt: TGTGCCAGCGCCTCGGGACAGCTCAGCTCTGGAAACACCATATATTTT
d_call: .; v_call: TRBV28; j_call: TRBJ1-2; clone_size: few; cdr3_aa: CASSFPLGRDYGYTF; cdr3_nt: TGTGCCAGCAGTTTCCCCCTCGGGAGAGACTATGGCTACACCTTC
d_call: TRBD2; v_call: TRBV12-3/TRBV12-4; j_call: TRBJ2-3; clone_size: .; cdr3_aa: CASSTPASGGVSTDTQYF; cdr3_nt: TGTGCCAGCAGCACCCCAGCTAGCGGGGGGGTTAGCACAGATACGCAGTATTTT
d_call: .; v_call: TRBV12-3/TRBV12-4; j_call: TRBJ1-1; clone_size: few; cdr3_aa: CASRDQDSRDTEAFF; cdr3_nt: TGTGCCAGCAGAGATCAGGACAGCCGGGACACTGAAGCTTTCTTT
d_call: TRBD1; v_call: TRBV27; j_call: TRBJ1-6; clone_size: .; cdr3_aa: CASSPGAGGTSPLHF; cdr3_nt: TGTGCCAGCAGTCCCGGGGCAGGGGGCACTTCACCCCTCCACTTT
d_call: .; v_call: TRBV5-1; j_call: TRBJ1-2; clone_size: few; cdr3_aa: CASSGENNYGYTF; cdr3_nt: TGCGCCAGCAGTGGAGAAAACAACTATGGCTACACCTTC
d_call: .; v_call: TRBV30; j_call: TRBJ1-1; clone_size: few; cdr3_aa: CAWTAGDLTEAFF; cdr3_nt: TGTGCCTGGACTGCAGGTGATTTGACTGAAGCTTTCTTT
d_call: TRBD1; v_call: TRBV7-9; j_call: TRBJ1-2; clone_size: few; cdr3_aa: CASSSPRDRGSLGGYTF; cdr3_nt: TGTGCCAGCAGCTCCCCCCGGGACAGGGGTTCATTAGGTGGCTACACCTTC
d_call: .; v_call: TRBV2; j_call: TRBJ1-5; clone_size: few; cdr3_aa: CASSENGFSNQPQHF; cdr3_nt: TGTGCCAGCAGTGAGAATGGTTTTAGCAATCAGCCCCAGCATTTT
d_call: .; v_call: TRBV2; j_call: TRBJ2-7; clone_size: .; cdr3_aa: CASSPHPLNSYEQYF; cdr3_nt: TGTGCCAGCAGTCCCCACCCATTAAACTCCTACGAGCAGTACTTC
d_call: .; v_call: TRBV13; j_call: TRBJ2-7; clone_size: few; cdr3_aa: CASSLVRSYEQYF; cdr3_nt: TGTGCCAGCAGCTTAGTACGCTCCTACGAGCAGTACTTC
d_call: .; v_call: TRBV29-1; j_call: TRBJ2-3; clone_size: .; cdr3_aa: CSVDRGSSTDTQYF; cdr3_nt: TGCAGCGTTGACCGGGGGTCTAGCACAGATACGCAGTATTTT
d_call: .; v_call: TRBV18; j_call: TRBJ2-7; clone_size: .; cdr3_aa: CASRSGIAYEQYF; cdr3_nt: TGTGCCAGCCGAAGTGGGATTGCCTACGAGCAGTACTTC
d_call: TRBD1; v_call: TRBV2; j_call: TRBJ2-7; clone_size: few; cdr3_aa: CASSGMTGAVREQYF; cdr3_nt: TGTGCCAGCAGTGGGATGACAGGGGCAGTGCGAGAGCAGTACTTC
d_call: .; v_call: TRBV20-1; j_call: TRBJ2-7; clone_size: .; cdr3_aa: CSARIRDTYEQYF; cdr3_nt: TGCAGTGCTAGAATCCGGGACACCTACGAGCAGTACTTC
d_call: .; v_call: TRBV7-9; j_call: TRBJ1-2; clone_size: many; cdr3_aa: CASSPRGLDYGYTF; cdr3_nt: TGTGCCAGCAGCCCCAGGGGTTTGGACTATGGCTACACCTTC
d_call: .; v_call: TRBV20-1; j_call: TRBJ1-5; clone_size: few; cdr3_aa: CSAAVSNQPQHF; cdr3_nt: TGCAGTGCGGCGGTTAGCAATCAGCCCCAGCATTTT
d_call: TRBD1; v_call: TRBV28; j_call: TRBJ1-1; clone_size: many; cdr3_aa: CASSSPPGTADTEAFF; cdr3_nt: TGTGCCAGCAGTTCCCCTCCCGGGACAGCTGACACTGAAGCTTTCTTT
d_call: TRBD2; v_call: TRBV7-2; j_call: TRBJ2-3; clone_size: many; cdr3_aa: CASSFPMAGGPADTQYF; cdr3_nt: TGTGCCAGCAGCTTTCCTATGGCGGGGGGGCCCGCAGATACGCAGTATTTT
d_call: .; v_call: TRBV6-1; j_call: TRBJ2-3; clone_size: few; cdr3_aa: CASSTPGDNTDTQYF; cdr3_nt: TGTGCCAGCAGTACCCCCGGGGACAACACAGATACGCAGTATTTT
d_call: .; v_call: TRBV4-1; j_call: TRBJ2-7; clone_size: many; cdr3_aa: CASSYSRGPLYEQYF; cdr3_nt: TGCGCCAGCAGCTACTCGCGGGGGCCTTTATACGAGCAGTACTTC
d_call: .; v_call: TRBV7-8; j_call: TRBJ1-1; clone_size: many; cdr3_aa: CASSLADGTLSNTEAFF; cdr3_nt: TGTGCCAGCAGCTTAGCAGACGGGACACTATCTAACACTGAAGCTTTCTTT
d_call: .; v_call: TRBV27; j_call: TRBJ2-1; clone_size: few; cdr3_aa: CASSLSGQPYNEQFF; cdr3_nt: TGTGCCAGCAGCCTATCAGGGCAACCCTACAATGAGCAGTTCTTC
d_call: .; v_call: TRBV7-9; j_call: TRBJ1-1; clone_size: many; cdr3_aa: CASSEPVNTEAFF; cdr3_nt: TGTGCCAGCAGCGAACCGGTGAACACTGAAGCTTTCTTT
d_call: .; v_call: TRBV19; j_call: TRBJ2-7; clone_size: few; cdr3_aa: CASSITSSYEQYF; cdr3_nt: TGTGCCAGTAGTATAACTAGCTCCTACGAGCAGTACTTC
d_call: .; v_call: TRBV11-2; j_call: TRBJ2-2; clone_size: few; cdr3_aa: CASSNREANTGELFF; cdr3_nt: TGTGCCAGCAGTAACAGGGAGGCGAACACCGGGGAGCTGTTTTTT
d_call: .; v_call: TRBV28; j_call: TRBJ2-3; clone_size: .; cdr3_aa: CASRLRGGLSTDTQYF; cdr3_nt: TGTGCCAGCAGGCTCCGCGGGGGCCTTTCCACAGATACGCAGTATTTT
d_call: TRBD2; v_call: TRBV28; j_call: TRBJ2-3; clone_size: .; cdr3_aa: CASSLGGGAADTQYF; cdr3_nt: TGTGCCAGCAGTTTAGGCGGGGGGGCCGCAGATACGCAGTATTTT
d_call: .; v_call: TRBV4-1; j_call: TRBJ2-3; clone_size: many; cdr3_aa: CASSFRLADTQYF; cdr3_nt: TGCGCCAGCAGCTTCCGACTAGCAGATACGCAGTATTTT
d_call: .; v_call: TRBV7-6; j_call: TRBJ1-2; clone_size: .; cdr3_aa: CASSPRRDGVYGYTF; cdr3_nt: TGTGCCAGCAGCCCGAGACGTGACGGAGTATATGGCTACACCTTC
d_call: .; v_call: TRBV7-3; j_call: TRBJ2-2; clone_size: many; cdr3_aa: CASSIGAGELFF; cdr3_nt: TGTGCCAGCAGTATAGGTGCCGGGGAGCTGTTTTTT
d_call: .; v_call: TRBV5-1; j_call: TRBJ1-1; clone_size: few; cdr3_aa: CASSLRDGGGDTEAFF; cdr3_nt: TGCGCCAGCAGCCTCCGGGACGGTGGTGGGGACACTGAAGCTTTCTTT
d_call: .; v_call: TRBV7-9; j_call: TRBJ1-2; clone_size: .; cdr3_aa: CASSLGAGYYGYTF; cdr3_nt: TGTGCCAGCAGCTTAGGGGCAGGGTACTATGGCTACACCTTC